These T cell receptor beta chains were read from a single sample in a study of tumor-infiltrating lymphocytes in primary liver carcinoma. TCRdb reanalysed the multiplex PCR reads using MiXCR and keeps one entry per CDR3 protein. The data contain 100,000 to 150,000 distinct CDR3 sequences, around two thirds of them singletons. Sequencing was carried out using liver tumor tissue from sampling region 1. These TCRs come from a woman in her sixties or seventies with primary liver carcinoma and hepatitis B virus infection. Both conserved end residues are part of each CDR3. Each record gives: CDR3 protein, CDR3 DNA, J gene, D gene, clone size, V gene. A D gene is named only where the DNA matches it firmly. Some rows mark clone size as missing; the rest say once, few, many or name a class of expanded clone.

CTSSLGQSSTDTQYF	TGTACCAGCAGCTTAGGACAGTCCTCAACAGATACGCAGTATTTT	TRBJ2-3	.	.	TRBV11-2
CASGPLAGGRDTQYF	TGTGCCAGCGGCCCCCTGGCGGGAGGAAGAGATACGCAGTATTTT	TRBJ2-3	TRBD2	.	TRBV11-3
CATRDFALGTANTGELFF	TGTGCCACCCGTGATTTTGCGTTAGGGACAGCGAACACCGGGGAGCTGTTTTTT	TRBJ2-2	TRBD1	few	TRBV24-1
CASSLGLNPYDERFF	TGTGCCAGCAGCTTGGGCCTGAACCCCTACGATGAGCGGTTCTTC	TRBJ2-1	.	once	TRBV11-2
CASSLGDRGPTDTQYF	TGTGCCAGCAGTTTAGGGGACAGGGGACCCACAGATACGCAGTATTTT	TRBJ2-3	TRBD1	many	TRBV12-3/TRBV12-4
CASSLSRKTQYF	TGTGCCAGCAGCTTGAGTCGAAAGACCCAGTACTTC	TRBJ2-5	.	many	TRBV5-6
CASSFGTSGITGYNEQFF	TGTGCCAGCAGCTTCGGGACTAGCGGAATTACTGGGTACAATGAGCAGTTCTTC	TRBJ2-1	TRBD2	.	TRBV12-3/TRBV12-4
CASSTRDRPSGKDTQYF	TGTGCCAGCAGTACCAGAGACAGACCTAGCGGGAAAGATACGCAGTATTTT	TRBJ2-3	TRBD2	many	TRBV6-1
CASSSDGSSYDEQFF	TGTGCCAGCAGCTCAGATGGTAGCTCCTATGATGAGCAGTTCTTC	TRBJ2-1	.	.	TRBV11-2
CASGAEQFF	TGTGCCAGCGGGGCAGAGCAGTTCTTC	TRBJ2-1	.	.	TRBV11-2
CARSRTGLETQYF	TGTGCACGCAGTCGGACAGGGCTGGAGACCCAGTACTTC	TRBJ2-5	TRBD1	.	TRBV28
CASSVAPGGYGYTF	TGTGCCAGCAGCGTAGCACCGGGGGGTTATGGCTACACCTTC	TRBJ1-2	.	few	TRBV9
CASSQDGRVEGGYTF	TGTGCCAGCAGCCAAGATGGCCGGGTTGAAGGCGGCTACACCTTC	TRBJ1-2	.	.	TRBV14
CASNSQQGGVYNEQFF	TGTGCCAGCAACTCCCAGCAGGGTGGGGTATACAATGAGCAGTTCTTC	TRBJ2-1	.	.	TRBV11-2
CASSYSSTDVQYF	TGTGCCAGCAGTTACTCTAGCACAGATGTGCAGTACTTT	TRBJ2-3	.	.	TRBV6-2/TRBV6-3
CASSFVSGANQPQHF	TGTGCCAGCAGTTTTGTCTCAGGGGCCAATCAACCCCAGCATTTT	TRBJ1-5	.	.	TRBV12-3/TRBV12-4
CAIPGGIGDQPQHF	TGTGCCATCCCCGGGGGAATAGGGGATCAGCCCCAGCATTTT	TRBJ1-5	.	many	TRBV6-1
CASRSTWDYGYTF	TGCGCCAGCAGGTCAACATGGGACTATGGCTACACATTC	TRBJ1-2	.	.	TRBV5-1
CAISPTGGSSYEQYF	TGTGCCATCAGTCCAACAGGGGGAAGCTCCTACGAGCAGTACTTC	TRBJ2-7	TRBD1	few	TRBV10-3
CASSLVASGYFAQYF	TGCGCCAGCAGCTTGGTGGCTAGCGGCTACTTTGCGCAGTATTTT	TRBJ2-3	TRBD2	.	TRBV5-1
CASRGKAVGNTEAFF	TGTGCCAGCAGGGGAAAGGCAGTGGGGAATACTGAAGCTTTCTTT	TRBJ1-1	.	once	TRBV6-1
CVSSLRLNSYEQYF	TGTGTCAGCAGCCTCCGACTGAACTCCTATGAGCAGTACTTC	TRBJ2-7	.	.	TRBV11-3
CAWRHGQWGYNSPLHF	TGTGCCTGGAGACATGGACAGTGGGGATATAATTCACCCCTCCACTTT	TRBJ1-6	.	once	TRBV30
CASSFGGALNEQYF	TGTGCCAGCAGTTTTGGGGGGGCGCTGAACGAGCAGTACTTC	TRBJ2-7	.	few	TRBV28
CASSVSRLKAYPDNIEAFF	TGTGCCAGCAGTGTAAGCAGGCTTAAGGCATACCCGGATAACATTGAAGCTTTCTTT	TRBJ1-1	.	.	TRBV6-1
CANSPPGGTGDEQFF	TGTGCCAACAGCCCCCCTGGGGGGACGGGCGATGAGCAGTTCTTC	TRBJ2-1	.	.	TRBV5-4
CASSPDRAGLGTYEQYF	TGTGCCAGCAGCCCGGACCGAGCGGGATTAGGTACCTACGAGCAGTACTTC	TRBJ2-7	TRBD2	many	TRBV11-3
CASSLGHFYGYTF	TGTGCCAGCAGCTTAGGACACTTCTATGGCTACACCTTC	TRBJ1-2	.	many	TRBV5-4
CASSLGGSEAFF	TGCGCCAGCAGTCTAGGGGGGTCTGAAGCTTTCTTT	TRBJ1-1	.	.	TRBV4-1
CASMEGDRRDSNQPQHF	TGTGCCAGCATGGAGGGGGATCGGAGGGATAGCAATCAGCCCCAGCATTTT	TRBJ1-5	.	many	TRBV28
CASSAVPQGSGTGTQYF	TGTGCCAGCAGTGCCGTACCACAGGGATCTGGGACAGGTACGCAGTATTTT	TRBJ2-3	TRBD1	once	TRBV10-2
CTSSYWKGGTYEQYF	TGTACCAGCAGCTACTGGAAAGGGGGAACCTACGAGCAGTACTTC	TRBJ2-7	.	.	TRBV11-2